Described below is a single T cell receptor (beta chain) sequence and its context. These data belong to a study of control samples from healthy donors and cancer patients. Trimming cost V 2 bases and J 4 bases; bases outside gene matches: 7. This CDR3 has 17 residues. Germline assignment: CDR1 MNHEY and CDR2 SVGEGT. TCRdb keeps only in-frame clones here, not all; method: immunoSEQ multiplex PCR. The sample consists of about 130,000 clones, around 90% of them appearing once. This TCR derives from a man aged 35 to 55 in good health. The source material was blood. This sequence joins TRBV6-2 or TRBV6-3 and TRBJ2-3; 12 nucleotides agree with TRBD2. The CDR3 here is CASSYPWLAGGPDTQYF. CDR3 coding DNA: TGTGCCAGCAGTTACCCATGGCTAGCGGGGGGGCCAGATACGCAGTATTTT.